These 26 T cell receptor beta chains originate from one sample sequenced in a study of blood T cell repertoires in COVID-19. Measured with immunoSEQ multiplex PCR; TCRdb has only the in-frame clones, and not every one. The table shows about 160,000 clones, with more than 60% occurring only once. Specimen: peripheral blood. Source of these receptors: a man aged 60 to 69 with acute or convalescent COVID-19.

The V gene is TRBV7-6, the J gene TRBJ2-2; D may be TRBD1 (6 bases). CDR3 length: 15 residues. V dropped 3 bases and J dropped 5 bases, with 13 bases sitting between them. CDR1 and CDR2 from the germline V gene are SGHVS and FNYEAQ. The CDR3 DNA is TGTGCCAGCAGCTTTCCGGGACAAAAAACCGGGGAGCTGTTTTTT. Protein: CASSFPGQKTGELFF.

In its sample, this clone was seen many times. J is TRBJ2-2 and V is TRBV7-3, with TRBD1 matching 7 bases. CDR1 is SGHTA, CDR2 FQGTGA, per germline. V shed 4 bases, J shed 6 bases, and the junction held 2 bases outside the gene matches. This CDR3 spans 13 amino acids. The CDR3 sequence: CASSSGQAGELFF. The CDR3 nucleotides read TGTGCCAGCAGCTCCGGACAGGCCGGGGAGCTGTTTTTT.

This clone appeared a few times. The CDR3 DNA reads as TGTGCCAGCAGCCAAGAAGAGACAGCGAACACTGAAGCTTTCTTT. It encodes CASSQEETANTEAFF. The V and J genes are TRBV3-1 (or the pseudogene TRBV3-2) and TRBJ1-1; perhaps TRBD1 as D (5 bases). Germline loops: CDR1 LGHDT, CDR2 YNNKEL (reference sequence). With 0 bases removed from V and 1 base from J, the gap between germline ends came to 9 bases. The CDR3 is made up of 15 amino acids.

This clone was seen a few times. This chain links TRBV5-1 with TRBJ2-2, with 11 bases fitting TRBD1. Trimming took 4 bases from V and 4 from J; bases not matched to a gene: 6. The CDR3 consists of 16 residues. Germline V CDR1 and CDR2: SGHRS, YFSETQ. The CDR3 sequence is CASSPGTGGSTGELFF. CDR3 DNA sequence: TGCGCCAGCAGCCCCGGGACAGGGGGGAGCACCGGGGAGCTGTTTTTT.

The rearrangement links TRBV20-1 to TRBJ2-1; the D gene is possibly TRBD2 (7 bases). V was trimmed by 3 bases and J by 6 bases, leaving 21 bases between them. CDR1 and CDR2 from the germline V gene are DFQATT and SNEGSKA (reference sequence). This CDR3 has 16 residues. CDR3 loop: CSASKGGPMISNEQFF. The DNA for the CDR3 is TGCAGTGCTAGTAAGGGGGGGCCAATGATAAGCAATGAGCAGTTCTTC.

In the case of this clone: The identical CDR3 is also encoded by other nucleotide sequences in the sample. The chain employs TRBV30 and TRBJ1-5, with a tentative D call TRBD1 (5 bases). The CDR3 has 14 residues. CDR1 is GTSNPN, CDR2 SVGIG, per germline (reference sequence). V was pared by 0 bases and J by 6 bases, with 12 bases between. CDR3 region: CAWSVWGGGQPQHF. The DNA of the CDR3 is TGTGCCTGGAGTGTATGGGGGGGAGGTCAGCCCCAGCATTTT.

This clone showed up just once. CDR3 sequence: CASSLGGRYQETQYF. As DNA, the CDR3 is TGTGCCAGCAGCTTGGGCGGGCGGTACCAAGAGACCCAGTACTTC. J is TRBJ2-5 and V is TRBV5-6; D is perhaps TRBD2 (5 bases). Per the germline V gene, CDR1 is SGHDT and CDR2 is YYEEEE. The CDR3 is 15 amino acids. V dropped 0 bases and J dropped 0 bases, with 9 bases sitting between them.

The chain joins TRBV6-1 to TRBJ1-3; tentatively, D is TRBD1 (6 bases). Trimming pared 1 base from V and 3 bases from J, leaving 10 bases between. Germline values: CDR1 MNHNS, CDR2 SASEGT. There are 15 residues in the CDR3. CDR3 coding DNA: TGTGCCAGCAGTGAAGGACAGGTCTTTGGAAACACCATATATTTT. Amino acids: CASSEGQVFGNTIYF.

The CDR3 DNA reads TGTGCCAGTAGTATTACATCTCTTAGCAATCAGCCCCAGCATTTT. As protein: CASSITSLSNQPQHF. This rearrangement joins TRBV19 to TRBJ1-5; the D is unclear. This CDR3 has 15 amino acids. The V end was cut by 3 bases, the J end by 0 bases, with 9 bases between. CDR1 is LNHDA, CDR2 SQIVND, per germline (reference sequence).

This chain uses TRBV9 with TRBJ1-1; D perhaps matches TRBD1 (6 bases). Germline values: CDR1 SGDLS, CDR2 YYNGEE. The CDR3 is made up of 14 amino acids. Between the trimmed V and J ends, which lost 3 bases and 1 base, there was a span of 10 bases. CDR3 nucleotides: TGTGCCAGCAGCGGACTACAGGGGAACACTGAAGCTTTCTTT. This encodes CASSGLQGNTEAFF. Variable domain in full (rest from reference TRBV9 and TRBJ1-1): DSGVTQTPKHLITATGQRVTLRCSPRSGDLSVYWYQQSLDQGLQFLIQYYNGEERAKGNILERFSAQQFPDLHSELNLSSLELGDSALYFCASSGLQGNTEAFFGQGTRLTVV.

V gene TRBV23-1 combines with J gene TRBJ2-7; tentatively, D is TRBD2 (5 bases). TRBV23-1 belongs to the ORF category, with a function that is uncertain. Trimming removed 2 bases at V and 3 bases at J, with 8 bases between. The CDR3 runs 13 residues. CDR3: CASSQIRDYEQYF. CDR3 DNA: TGCGCCAGCAGTCAAATCCGGGACTACGAGCAGTACTTC.

This clone was recorded only once. J is TRBJ1-2 and V is TRBV6-5; maybe TRBD1 (6 bases). The CDR3 runs to 13 residues. CDR1 and CDR2 (germline): MNHEY, SVGAGI. V lost 10 bases and J 7 bases, leaving 19 bases between the germline ends. The CDR3 reads CATLRSRGAGYTF. The CDR3 DNA is TGTGCCACCCTGCGCTCTCGGGGGGCTGGCTACACCTTC.

The chain has TRBV4-3 and TRBJ2-6; 9 bases match TRBD1. The CDR3 sequence is 19 residues long. Germline V gives CDR1 LGHNA, CDR2 YSLEER. V shed 0 bases, J shed 2 bases, and the junction held 8 bases outside the gene matches. Here the CDR3 reads CASSQDGRTGATGANVLTF. The CDR3 DNA sequence: TGCGCCAGCAGCCAAGATGGACGGACAGGGGCTACTGGGGCCAACGTCCTGACTTTC.

There are a few counts of this clone. This chain connects TRBV12-3 or TRBV12-4 to TRBJ2-7, with 9 positions matching TRBD1. The length of the CDR3 is 13 residues. V was pared by 4 bases and J by 6 bases, with 4 bases of the junction left unmatched. The CDR3 sequence: CASSWDRAGEQYF. The CDR3, as DNA: TGTGCCAGCAGTTGGGACAGGGCGGGCGAGCAGTACTTC.

The chain recombines TRBV7-9 with TRBJ1-5; 9 bases align to TRBD1. Germline-derived CDR1 and CDR2 are SEHNR and FQNEAQ (reference sequence). J gave up 4 bases and V 5 bases, and 3 bases lay outside the gene matches. The CDR3 length is 14 residues. The CDR3 is CASSKDRGNQPQHF. The CDR3 region has the DNA TGTGCCAGCAGCAAAGACAGGGGGAATCAGCCCCAGCATTTT.

DNA of the CDR3: TGTGCCAGCAGCTTCACGGAGTACACTGAAGCTTTCTTT. Residues: CASSFTEYTEAFF. The chain uses TRBV5-5 and TRBJ1-1; D is uncertain. V was trimmed by 2 bases and J by 3 bases, leaving 8 bases between them. CDR3 length: 13 residues. Per germline, CDR1 SGHKS and CDR2 YYEKEE (reference sequence).

Comments on this clone: The CDR3 does not close with the conserved phenylalanine or tryptophan, likely indicating a read error. The limits of the CDR3 on the DNA are not certain, so only TCRdb's listed CDR3 is given. The chain joins TRBV6-2 or TRBV6-3 to TRBJ2-7; the listed D gene, TRBD2, was not tested against the DNA. CDR1 MNHEY and CDR2 SVGEGT come from the germline V gene. From its first to its last residue, the CDR3 has 13 amino acids. The CDR3 sequence is CASSYPSGTTSWA.

This rearrangement joins TRBV28 to TRBJ2-7; the match to TRBD2 covers 7 bases. The CDR3 covers 15 residues. V lost 6 bases, J lost 3 bases, and 11 bases stayed unmatched. Germline V lookup: CDR1 MDHEN, CDR2 SYDVKM. The CDR3 spells CASSSYGRGIYEQYF. The DNA for the CDR3 is TGTGCCAGCAGCTCCTATGGGAGGGGAATCTACGAGCAGTACTTC. The full variable domain, in which reference TRBV28 and TRBJ2-7 provide the parts outside the CDR3, is DVKVTQSSRYLVKRTGEKVFLECVQDMDHENMFWYRQDPGLGLRLIYFSYDVKMKEKGDIPEGYSVSREKKERFSLILESASTNQTSMYLCASSSYGRGIYEQYFGPGTRLTVT.

The chain combines TRBV4-3 with TRBJ1-1, with 7 bases fitting TRBD1. The germline V gene encodes CDR1 LGHNA and CDR2 YSLEER. The CDR3 extends over 14 amino acids. The J segment lost 7 bases and the V segment lost 2 bases, leaving 7 bases of the junction unmatched. DNA for the CDR3: TGCGCCAGCAGCCAAACTGACAGGGTACTTGAAGCTTTCTTT. Protein: CASSQTDRVLEAFF.

The gene calls are TRBV18 and TRBJ2-1; no firm D call. The germline gives CDR1 KGHSH, CDR2 LQKENI. The V gene lost 6 bases and the J gene lost 2 bases, with 14 bases spanning the gap. The CDR3 covers 15 residues. CDR3 sequence reads: CASSVYAVPYNEQFF. The CDR3 nucleotides read TGTGCCAGCTCGGTTTACGCAGTACCCTACAATGAGCAGTTCTTC.

The chain has TRBV6-1 and TRBJ1-5; perhaps TRBD1 as D (5 bases). Germline lookup yields CDR1 MNHNS and CDR2 SASEGT. CDR3 length: 14 amino acids. Trimming took 3 bases from V and 8 from J, leaving 14 bases between them. CDR3: CASSDGHGPEPQHF. CDR3 sequence (DNA): TGTGCCAGCAGTGATGGACATGGCCCAGAGCCCCAGCATTTT.

The V and J genes are TRBV24-1 and TRBJ2-7; 9 positions agree with TRBD1. CDR3 length: 16 residues. The V segment lost 1 base and the J segment 4 bases; nucleotides outside the gene matches: 7. Per the germline V gene, CDR1 is KGHDR and CDR2 is SFDVKD. The CDR3 region is CATSDFSRTGAYEQYF. The CDR3 coding sequence is TGTGCCACCAGTGATTTCTCCAGGACAGGGGCATACGAGCAGTACTTC.

The J gene is TRBJ2-1, the V gene TRBV18; 10 positions agree with TRBD1. Trimming cost V 3 bases and J 8 bases; bases outside gene matches: 7. Germline V gene sequence: CDR1 KGHSH, CDR2 LQKENI. CDR3 length equals 15 residues. The CDR3 DNA reads TGTGCCAGCTCACCGACGGGACAGGGGAGCGATGAGCAGTTCTTC. As protein: CASSPTGQGSDEQFF.

The chain recombines TRBV19 with TRBJ2-1, with D unresolved. V was trimmed by 1 base and J by 7 bases, leaving 8 bases between them. Germline assignment: CDR1 LNHDA and CDR2 SQIVND (reference sequence). CDR3 length equals 13 residues. The CDR3 region has the DNA TGTGCCAGTAGTATAGCGGAGTATAATGAGCAGTTCTTC. Its translation is CASSIAEYNEQFF. Full variable domain (remainder filled in from reference TRBV19 and TRBJ2-1): DGGITQSPKYLFRKEGQNVTLSCEQNLNHDAMYWYRQDPGQGLRLIYYSQIVNDFQKGDIAEGYSVSREKKESFPLTVTSAQKNPTAFYLCASSIAEYNEQFFGPGTRLTVL.

The CDR3 DNA reads as TGTGCCAGCAGTTCCCGAGGGGGTGGGATGGACATCACTGAAGCTTTCTTT. As protein: CASSSRGGGMDITEAFF. The V and J genes are TRBV27 and TRBJ1-1; TRBD1 is a possible D gene (6 bases). Germline values: CDR1 MNHEY, CDR2 SMNVEV (reference sequence). V lost 4 bases, J lost 4 bases, and 22 bases lay in between. The CDR3 totals 17 residues.

This chain links TRBV27 with TRBJ1-2; D call uncertain. Germline V gene lookup returns CDR1 MNHEY and CDR2 SMNVEV (reference sequence). V lost 0 bases and J lost 8, with 10 bases in between. The CDR3 consists of 13 residues. CDR3: CASSLSGGRGYTF. The CDR3 DNA sequence: TGTGCCAGCAGTTTATCTGGCGGGAGAGGCTACACCTTC.